These 16 T cell receptor beta chains originate from one sample sequenced in a study of CD8 T cells in Susac syndrome. The authors reverse transcribed roughly 0.5 to 1 ug RNA with random hexamers. TCRdb re-called the immunoSEQ multiplex PCR reads with MiXCR, one entry per CDR3 protein. The table records around 140,000 distinct CDR3 sequences, around 75% of them present only once. The sequencing input was CD8+ T cells from PBMCs. These receptors were taken from a human donor with multiple sclerosis.

V is TRBV14 and J is TRBJ1-6, with 9 positions matching TRBD1. Trimming took 5 bases from V and 7 from J; bases not matched to a gene: 6. The V gene's germline CDR1 is SGHDN and CDR2 FVKESK. CDR3 length equals 15 residues. CDR3 bases: TGTGCCAGCAGCGCGCGACAGGGGGAGAATTCACCCCTCCACTTT. As protein: CASSARQGENSPLHF.

In its sample, this clonotype was seen a few times. V and J are TRBV5-6 and TRBJ2-7; perhaps D is TRBD1 or TRBD2 (5 bases each). Germline V gives CDR1 SGHDT, CDR2 YYEEEE. The CDR3 spans 14 residues. Trimming left V 4 bases short and J 0 bases short, with 11 bases between. CDR3 coding DNA: TGTGCCAGCAGCGGGGACGGAGACTCCTACGAGCAGTACTTC. This sequence encodes CASSGDGDSYEQYF.

V is TRBV20-1 and J is TRBJ1-2; TRBD1 agrees at 8 bases. After removal of 0 bases from V and 8 bases from J, the junction contained 11 bases not matched to a gene. Looked up from germline, CDR1 is DFQATT and CDR2 is SNEGSKA (reference sequence). This CDR3 region has 15 residues. The CDR3, as DNA: TGCAGTGCTAGAGAGCCGACAGGGGAAAATTTGGGCTACACCTTC. Residues: CSAREPTGENLGYTF.

The sample holds a few counts of this clonotype. V is TRBV6-2 or TRBV6-3 and J is TRBJ1-2; D call uncertain. V was cut by 2 bases and J by 6 bases, with 13 bases left in between. This CDR3 comprises 14 residues. Germline V gene lookup returns CDR1 MNHEY and CDR2 SVGEGT. The CDR3 sequence is CASSYLWGANGYTF. The CDR3, as DNA: TGTGCCAGCAGTTACCTCTGGGGAGCTAATGGCTACACCTTC.

The chain uses TRBV10-3 and TRBJ1-1; tentatively, D is TRBD1 (6 bases). In germline, CDR1 is ENHRY, CDR2 SYGVKD. The CDR3 totals 15 residues. Deletions cut 6 bases from V and 3 bases from J, with 17 bases between. The CDR3 sequence: CAIRAGARRHTEAFF. The CDR3 DNA follows: TGTGCCATCAGAGCGGGGGCCCGGAGGCACACTGAAGCTTTCTTT.

The chain uses TRBV11-2 and TRBJ2-5; 8 nucleotides line up with TRBD1. The CDR3 covers 15 residues. Germline assignment: CDR1 SGHAT and CDR2 FQNNGV. V shed 5 bases and J 0 bases; nucleotides not matched to a gene: 5. The CDR3 DNA reads as TGTGCCAGCAGCGGGAACAGGGGGTACCAAGAGACCCAGTACTTC. Translated: CASSGNRGYQETQYF.

This clonotype has more than one count but fewer than ten. CDR3 bases: TGTGCCAGCCCAGGGTCCTACAATGAGCAGTTCTTC. It translates to CASPGSYNEQFF. The chain couples TRBV5-8 to TRBJ2-1; D might be TRBD1 (5 bases). In germline, CDR1 is SGHTS, CDR2 YDEGEE. With 7 bases removed from V and 1 base from J, the gap between germline ends came to 6 bases. The length of the CDR3 is 12 residues. Looking up the rest from reference TRBV5-8 and TRBJ2-1 gives the full variable domain: EAGVTQSPTHLIKTRGQQATLRCSPISGHTSVYWYQQALGLGLQFLLWYDEGEERNRGNFPPRFSGRQFPNYSSELNVNALELEDSALYLCASPGSYNEQFFGPGTRLTVL.

V gene TRBV5-6 combines with J gene TRBJ1-1; possibly TRBD1 for D (6 bases). Germline lookup yields CDR1 SGHDT and CDR2 YYEEEE. V was pared by 0 bases and J by 1 base, with 10 bases between. This CDR3 has 15 residues. The CDR3 region is CASSLDWTANTEAFF. The CDR3 bases are TGTGCCAGCAGCTTGGATTGGACAGCGAACACTGAAGCTTTCTTT.

The chain recombines TRBV6-2 or TRBV6-3 with TRBJ1-5, with unresolved D. V gave up 10 bases and J gave up 0 bases, with 16 bases separating them. This CDR3 has 15 residues. The germline gives CDR1 MNHEY, CDR2 SVGEGT. This CDR3 reads CATAVSVYSNQPQHF. CDR3 DNA sequence: TGTGCCACCGCTGTTTCAGTTTATAGCAATCAGCCCCAGCATTTT.

The CDR3: CASSFTGTGGAEQFF. For the CDR3, the DNA is TGTGCCAGCAGCTTCACCGGGACAGGGGGCGCTGAGCAGTTCTTC. This chain links TRBV7-8 with TRBJ2-1, with 12 nucleotides matching TRBD1. The CDR3 has 15 residues. V trimming: 3 bases; J trimming: 9 bases; junction bases outside the gene matches: 6. From germline, CDR1 is SGHVS and CDR2 FQNEAQ.

This clonotype was seen only once. This rearrangement joins TRBV12-3 or TRBV12-4 to TRBJ2-1; 11 bases are a match to TRBD2. CDR3 size: 15 residues. The V segment lost 8 bases and the J segment 4 bases; nucleotides outside the gene matches: 7. The CDR3 loop reads CASRLSGGVYNEQFF. CDR3 DNA: TGTGCCAGCCGACTTAGCGGGGGGGTATACAATGAGCAGTTCTTC.

A single count supports this clonotype. The V call is TRBV5-5, the J call TRBJ2-7, with D hard to call. Germline V gene lookup returns CDR1 SGHKS and CDR2 YYEKEE (reference sequence). CDR3 length: 13 amino acids. The V end lost 1 base, the J end lost 3 bases, and 8 bases lay between the germline ends. CDR3 in DNA: TGTGCCAGCAGCTTGCCCGGAAACTACGAGCAGTACGTC. It specifies CASSLPGNYEQYV.

There are a few counts of this clonotype. The rearrangement uses TRBV12-3 or TRBV12-4 and TRBJ2-3, with 10 bases lining up with TRBD2. The CDR3 is 15 residues long. V shed 4 bases and J 6 bases; nucleotides not matched to a gene: 7. The CDR3 DNA reads TGTGCCAGCAGTTCCCAGCGGGAGGGCCAGGATACGCAGTATTTT. Protein: CASSSQREGQDTQYF.

The J gene is TRBJ2-7, the V gene TRBV2; 9 bases map to TRBD1. The CDR3 has 16 amino acids. J was trimmed by 0 bases and V by 6 bases; bases with no gene match: 9. Per the germline V gene, CDR1 is SNHLY and CDR2 is FYNNEI. CDR3 in amino acids: CASRETLGQGSYEQYF. CDR3 bases: TGTGCCAGCAGAGAAACCCTGGGACAGGGCTCCTACGAGCAGTACTTC. The whole variable domain, remainder taken from reference TRBV2 and TRBJ2-7, is EPEVTQTPSHQVTQMGQEVILRCVPISNHLYFYWYRQILGQKVEFLVSFYNNEISEKSEIFDDQFSVERPDGSNFTLKIRSTKLEDSAMYFCASRETLGQGSYEQYFGPGTRLTVT.

The V and J genes are TRBV27 and TRBJ2-1; a weak D match, TRBD2 (5 bases). V gave up 4 bases and J gave up 3 bases, with 13 bases separating them. The V gene's germline CDR1 is MNHEY and CDR2 SMNVEV (reference sequence). CDR3 size: 15 residues. CDR3 bases: TGTGCCAGCAGTTCCGGACTTTTCTTCTACAATGAGCAGTTCTTC. Translated, it gives CASSSGLFFYNEQFF.

The chain has TRBV27 and TRBJ1-5, with no clear D. The CDR3 sequence is 13 residues long. V was cut by 5 bases and J by 7 bases, with 12 bases left in between. Germline V CDR1 and CDR2: MNHEY, SMNVEV (reference sequence). CDR3 nucleotide sequence: TGTGCCAGCAGTCCCCATCAGGAACAGCCCCAGCATTTT. This sequence encodes CASSPHQEQPQHF.